The rows below give T cell receptor beta chains drawn from one sample of a study of cytomegalovirus exposure and HLA in healthy donors. The data were produced by immunoSEQ multiplex PCR, yet TCRdb's version contains in-frame clones alone and is incomplete. This repertoire shows about 150,000 clones, 84% found once; its top ten account for under 0.4%. The sequenced material came from PBMCs. These receptors all come from a boy aged 2 to 9 in good health and CMV-seronegative. The CDR3 runs from the conserved cysteine through the conserved F or W. Each record gives: clone size, J gene, D gene, V gene, CDR3 DNA, CDR3 protein. The D gene is left open where the match is weak. Size is omitted from some rows. Given values are once, few, many or a class for expanded clones.

clone size: .
J gene: TRBJ2-5
D gene: .
V gene: TRBV27
CDR3 DNA: TGTGCCAGCAGTTTAGGGCGGGCGAGAGAGACCCAGTACTTC
CDR3 protein: CASSLGRARETQYF

clone size: .
J gene: TRBJ2-7
D gene: TRBD1
V gene: TRBV2
CDR3 DNA: TGTGCCAGCAGTGGTGGGACAGGGGGGGCCTACGAGCAGTACTTC
CDR3 protein: CASSGGTGGAYEQYF

clone size: .
J gene: TRBJ2-2
D gene: .
V gene: TRBV7-2
CDR3 DNA: TGTGCCAGCAGCTTAGCTAGTATGGTCGGGGAGCTGTTTTTT
CDR3 protein: CASSLASMVGELFF

clone size: .
J gene: TRBJ2-3
D gene: .
V gene: TRBV27
CDR3 DNA: TGTGCCAGCAGTTTAACGCTAGCATCAGATACGCAGTATTTT
CDR3 protein: CASSLTLASDTQYF

clone size: once
J gene: TRBJ2-5
D gene: .
V gene: TRBV5-6
CDR3 DNA: TGTGCCAGCAGCTTCATCAGCGCTCTTCGGGAGACCCAGTACTTC
CDR3 protein: CASSFISALRETQYF

clone size: .
J gene: TRBJ2-7
D gene: TRBD1
V gene: TRBV7-9
CDR3 DNA: TGTGCCAGCAGCGGTAGGGACAGATCCTACGAGCAGTACTTC
CDR3 protein: CASSGRDRSYEQYF

clone size: .
J gene: TRBJ1-2
D gene: .
V gene: TRBV4-1
CDR3 DNA: TGCGCCAGCAGCCAGGAGACAGGCCTATTTAACTATGGCTACACCTTC
CDR3 protein: CASSQETGLFNYGYTF

clone size: .
J gene: TRBJ2-7
D gene: TRBD1
V gene: TRBV27
CDR3 DNA: TGTGCCAGCAGTCCCCGGGACAGCTCCTACGAGCAGTACTTC
CDR3 protein: CASSPRDSSYEQYF

clone size: .
J gene: TRBJ1-5
D gene: .
V gene: TRBV19
CDR3 DNA: TGTGCCAGTAGTACGGGAGATCGGACCTACAATCAGCCCCAGCATTTT
CDR3 protein: CASSTGDRTYNQPQHF

clone size: .
J gene: TRBJ2-1
D gene: TRBD2
V gene: TRBV30
CDR3 DNA: TGTGCCTGGAGTGGAGCGGGAGGGAAGAATGAGCAGTTCTTC
CDR3 protein: CAWSGAGGKNEQFF

clone size: .
J gene: TRBJ2-7
D gene: TRBD1
V gene: TRBV29-1
CDR3 DNA: TGCAGCGGGGGTCTGGGACAGGGGAACGAGCAGTACTTC
CDR3 protein: CSGGLGQGNEQYF

clone size: .
J gene: TRBJ2-1
D gene: TRBD2
V gene: TRBV5-1
CDR3 DNA: TGCGCCAGCAGCAGCAAGACCGACCCGGGAGGCAATGAGCAGTTCTTC
CDR3 protein: CASSSKTDPGGNEQFF

clone size: .
J gene: TRBJ2-2
D gene: .
V gene: TRBV29-1
CDR3 DNA: TGCAGCGTTGAATCCGGGGGCACCGGGGAGCTGTTTTTT
CDR3 protein: CSVESGGTGELFF

clone size: .
J gene: TRBJ2-7
D gene: TRBD2
V gene: TRBV13
CDR3 DNA: TGTGCCAGCAGCTTATTGTCTAGCGGGAGGTTTAAGTACTACGAGCAGTACTTC
CDR3 protein: CASSLLSSGRFKYYEQYF

clone size: .
J gene: TRBJ2-1
D gene: TRBD2
V gene: TRBV7-9
CDR3 DNA: TGTGCCAGCAGCTTAGTGTCCCTAGCGGGGTACAATGAGCAGTTCTTC
CDR3 protein: CASSLVSLAGYNEQFF

clone size: few
J gene: TRBJ2-5
D gene: TRBD2
V gene: TRBV11-1
CDR3 DNA: TGTGCCAGCAGCTTGGCTTCTGGACTAGCGTCACTCCAGTACTTC
CDR3 protein: CASSLASGLASLQYF

clone size: .
J gene: TRBJ2-5
D gene: .
V gene: TRBV28
CDR3 DNA: TGTGCCAGCAGTTTGGCCCGAACGACAGTATACCAAGAGACCCAGTACTTC
CDR3 protein: CASSLARTTVYQETQYF

clone size: .
J gene: TRBJ2-3
D gene: TRBD2
V gene: TRBV27
CDR3 DNA: TGTGCCAGCAGTTTATCGGCGGGGGTACACACAGATACGCAGTATTTT
CDR3 protein: CASSLSAGVHTDTQYF

clone size: .
J gene: TRBJ2-1
D gene: TRBD2
V gene: TRBV27
CDR3 DNA: TGTGCCAGCAGTTTAGGTCGACTAGCGGGAGTAGAGGAGCAGTTCTTC
CDR3 protein: CASSLGRLAGVEEQFF

clone size: .
J gene: TRBJ2-5
D gene: TRBD1
V gene: TRBV19
CDR3 DNA: TGTGCCAGTAGTATAGGCGAGACAGGGGAGACCCAGTACTTC
CDR3 protein: CASSIGETGETQYF

clone size: once
J gene: TRBJ2-1
D gene: TRBD1
V gene: TRBV19
CDR3 DNA: TGTGCCAGTAGCCGAAGACAGGGGGCAAGGTATGAGCAGTTCTTC
CDR3 protein: CASSRRQGARYEQFF

clone size: .
J gene: TRBJ1-5
D gene: .
V gene: TRBV7-2
CDR3 DNA: TGTGCCAGCAGCCCCCAGAGCAGGGATAGCAATCAGCCCCAGCATTTT
CDR3 protein: CASSPQSRDSNQPQHF

clone size: .
J gene: TRBJ2-7
D gene: .
V gene: TRBV6-5
CDR3 DNA: TGTGCCAGCAGTTACTCCAAATCAGGCTCCTACGAGCAGTACTTC
CDR3 protein: CASSYSKSGSYEQYF

clone size: .
J gene: TRBJ2-2
D gene: .
V gene: TRBV9
CDR3 DNA: TGTGCCAGCAGCCCCGAGGGTCTTACCGGGGAGCTGTTTTTT
CDR3 protein: CASSPEGLTGELFF

clone size: .
J gene: TRBJ2-3
D gene: TRBD2
V gene: TRBV2
CDR3 DNA: TGTGCCAGCAGGAGGGGACTAGCGGAGCTAGATACGCAGTATTTT
CDR3 protein: CASRRGLAELDTQYF

clone size: .
J gene: TRBJ2-7
D gene: TRBD2
V gene: TRBV5-1
CDR3 DNA: TGCGCCAGCAGCTTGCCTAGCGGGTACGAGCAGTACTTC
CDR3 protein: CASSLPSGYEQYF

clone size: .
J gene: TRBJ2-2
D gene: TRBD1
V gene: TRBV19
CDR3 DNA: TGTGCCACCATACGACAGGGGGAGGGCACCGGGGAGCTGTTTTTT
CDR3 protein: CATIRQGEGTGELFF

clone size: .
J gene: TRBJ2-7
D gene: TRBD2
V gene: TRBV19
CDR3 DNA: TGTGCCAGTAGTATGGCGACTAGCGGGATCGTCCACGAGCAGTACTTC
CDR3 protein: CASSMATSGIVHEQYF

clone size: .
J gene: TRBJ2-2
D gene: TRBD1
V gene: TRBV30
CDR3 DNA: TGTGCCTGGTGGACAGGGGGCGAGGAGCTGTTTTTT
CDR3 protein: CAWWTGGEELFF

clone size: .
J gene: TRBJ2-7
D gene: .
V gene: TRBV6-1
CDR3 DNA: TGTGCCAGCAGTGAAGACGGCGGGTCAATCTACGAGCAGTACTTC
CDR3 protein: CASSEDGGSIYEQYF

clone size: once
J gene: TRBJ2-1
D gene: .
V gene: TRBV29-1
CDR3 DNA: TGCAGCCCGGAAGCAGGGGATGAGCAGTTCTTC
CDR3 protein: CSPEAGDEQFF

clone size: .
J gene: TRBJ2-1
D gene: TRBD1
V gene: TRBV10-1
CDR3 DNA: TGCGCCAGCAGCTCCGGGACAGCAAATGAGCAGTTCTTC
CDR3 protein: CASSSGTANEQFF

clone size: .
J gene: TRBJ2-7
D gene: .
V gene: TRBV4-1
CDR3 DNA: TGCGCCAGCAGCCAGGGAGGACTCCCGAGCTCCTACGAGCAGTACTTC
CDR3 protein: CASSQGGLPSSYEQYF

clone size: once
J gene: TRBJ2-3
D gene: .
V gene: TRBV10-3
CDR3 DNA: TGTGCCATCCATTCCGGGTCCGATACGCAGTATTTT
CDR3 protein: CAIHSGSDTQYF

clone size: .
J gene: TRBJ2-1
D gene: .
V gene: TRBV25-1
CDR3 DNA: TGTGCCAGCAGTGATCTGCCCCTGGCGGGATCGAACAATGAGCAGTTCTTC
CDR3 protein: CASSDLPLAGSNNEQFF

clone size: .
J gene: TRBJ2-3
D gene: TRBD2
V gene: TRBV27
CDR3 DNA: TGTGCCAGCGGGACTAGTCGGTCCGATACGCAGTATTTT
CDR3 protein: CASGTSRSDTQYF

clone size: .
J gene: TRBJ2-3
D gene: TRBD2
V gene: TRBV10-2
CDR3 DNA: TGCGCCAGCAGGAGCGGGACTAGCGGGAGCACAGATACGCAGTATTTT
CDR3 protein: CASRSGTSGSTDTQYF

clone size: .
J gene: TRBJ2-7
D gene: .
V gene: TRBV25-1
CDR3 DNA: TGTGCCAGCAGTGACGGCTTGGGACATCTCTACGAGCAGTACTTC
CDR3 protein: CASSDGLGHLYEQYF

clone size: .
J gene: TRBJ2-7
D gene: TRBD1
V gene: TRBV14
CDR3 DNA: TGTGCCAGCAGCCCACGGACAGGGGCCCGTTTGAGGTACGAGCAGTACTTC
CDR3 protein: CASSPRTGARLRYEQYF

clone size: few
J gene: TRBJ1-2
D gene: .
V gene: TRBV5-1
CDR3 DNA: TGCGCCAGCAGCTTGAATTCGATCCAGACTTCGGAAGGCTACACCTTC
CDR3 protein: CASSLNSIQTSEGYTF

clone size: .
J gene: TRBJ2-3
D gene: .
V gene: TRBV5-4
CDR3 DNA: TGTGCCAGCAGCTATAACACAGATACGCAGTATTTT
CDR3 protein: CASSYNTDTQYF

clone size: .
J gene: TRBJ1-4
D gene: TRBD1
V gene: TRBV25-1
CDR3 DNA: TGTGCCAGCAGTGACAGGACAGGGTATAATGAAAAACTGTTTTTT
CDR3 protein: CASSDRTGYNEKLFF

clone size: few
J gene: TRBJ1-2
D gene: TRBD1
V gene: TRBV10-3
CDR3 DNA: TGTGCCACCGGACAGGAGCCTAACTATGGCTACACCTTC
CDR3 protein: CATGQEPNYGYTF

clone size: .
J gene: TRBJ1-1
D gene: .
V gene: TRBV27
CDR3 DNA: TGTGCCAGCAGTTTTTCCGCGGGGTACACTGAAGCTTTCTTT
CDR3 protein: CASSFSAGYTEAFF

clone size: .
J gene: TRBJ1-4
D gene: TRBD1
V gene: TRBV2
CDR3 DNA: TGTGCCAGCAGTGAGGACAGGGGGCACGGAAAACTGTTTTTT
CDR3 protein: CASSEDRGHGKLFF

clone size: .
J gene: TRBJ1-1
D gene: .
V gene: TRBV11-2
CDR3 DNA: TGTGCCAGCAGCTTAGATAGGAGGGCCACTGAAGCTTTCTTT
CDR3 protein: CASSLDRRATEAFF

clone size: .
J gene: TRBJ2-1
D gene: TRBD2
V gene: TRBV27
CDR3 DNA: TGTGCCAGCAGTTTTCGGGCTAGCGGATACAATGAGCAGTTCTTC
CDR3 protein: CASSFRASGYNEQFF

clone size: .
J gene: TRBJ2-7
D gene: TRBD2
V gene: TRBV4-1
CDR3 DNA: TGCGCCAGCAGCCAAGGAGCCGGGCTAGCGGGAGGGCTGGGCTACGAGCAGTACTTC
CDR3 protein: CASSQGAGLAGGLGYEQYF

clone size: .
J gene: TRBJ2-5
D gene: TRBD1
V gene: TRBV6-5
CDR3 DNA: TGTGCCAGCAGCCGGGGACAGCAAGAGACCCAGTACTTC
CDR3 protein: CASSRGQQETQYF

clone size: .
J gene: TRBJ2-5
D gene: TRBD1
V gene: TRBV5-1
CDR3 DNA: TGCGCCAGCAGCGAACGTTCGACAGGGGTACAAGAGACCCAGTACTTC
CDR3 protein: CASSERSTGVQETQYF

clone size: .
J gene: TRBJ2-7
D gene: .
V gene: TRBV18
CDR3 DNA: TGTGCCAGCTCACCAAGCGGAGGAGGCTACGAGCAGTACTTC
CDR3 protein: CASSPSGGGYEQYF

clone size: .
J gene: TRBJ1-2
D gene: .
V gene: TRBV6-1
CDR3 DNA: TGTGCCAGCAGCTACAGTGGTAACTATGGCTACACCTTC
CDR3 protein: CASSYSGNYGYTF

clone size: .
J gene: TRBJ1-2
D gene: .
V gene: TRBV15
CDR3 DNA: TGTGCCACCAGCAGAGATCTGGGCGGACATTTCATTTATGGCTACACCTTC
CDR3 protein: CATSRDLGGHFIYGYTF

clone size: .
J gene: TRBJ2-1
D gene: TRBD2
V gene: TRBV6-1
CDR3 DNA: TGTGCCAGCAGTGTACCCCGGGGAGGGTCCTACAATGAGCAGTTCTTC
CDR3 protein: CASSVPRGGSYNEQFF

clone size: .
J gene: TRBJ2-2
D gene: TRBD2
V gene: TRBV6-5
CDR3 DNA: TGTGCCAGCAGTTACCGGGAGGGCCGTATCGGGGAGCTGTTTTTT
CDR3 protein: CASSYREGRIGELFF

clone size: .
J gene: TRBJ2-2
D gene: TRBD2
V gene: TRBV5-4
CDR3 DNA: TGTGCCAGCAGCGGGGGGGGACTAGCGGGAGTTACCGGGGAGCTGTTTTTT
CDR3 protein: CASSGGGLAGVTGELFF

clone size: .
J gene: TRBJ1-2
D gene: .
V gene: TRBV28
CDR3 DNA: TGTGCCAGCAGTCCTGGTAGGCTGACAAACTATGGCTACACCTTC
CDR3 protein: CASSPGRLTNYGYTF